Listed below are T cell receptor beta chains from one sample, sequenced in a study of cytomegalovirus exposure and HLA in healthy donors. Sequencing used immunoSEQ multiplex PCR; TCRdb keeps in-frame clones, though not all of them. This sample's clone table lists 65,000 to 90,000 clones. Sequences were obtained from PBMCs. The origin of the receptors is a female donor in good health and CMV-seropositive. The CDR3 runs from the conserved cysteine through the conserved F or W. The D gene is left open where the match is weak. A row's size may be missing; if present it is once, few, many or a size class.

j_call | clone_size | v_call | d_call | cdr3_nt | cdr3_aa
TRBJ2-5 | NA | TRBV5-6 | TRBD2 | TGTGCCAGCAGTTCCGGCGGGGGGGCTCGAGAGACCCAGTACTTC | CASSSGGGARETQYF
TRBJ2-3 | NA | TRBV11-3 | NA | TGTGCCAGCGTTCGGGGAGAACCCACAGATACGCAGTATTTT | CASVRGEPTDTQYF
TRBJ2-7 | NA | TRBV19 | TRBD1 | TGTGCCACCAGGGGGCGAGGCTACGAGCAGTACTTC | CATRGRGYEQYF
TRBJ2-7 | NA | TRBV6-5 | TRBD2 | TGTGCCAGCAGTTTAGCGGGAGGCACCTACGAGCAGTACTTC | CASSLAGGTYEQYF
TRBJ2-7 | NA | TRBV5-1 | TRBD1 | TGCGCCAGCAGACGACAGGGGGCCAGCTACGAGCAGTACTTC | CASRRQGASYEQYF
TRBJ1-1 | NA | TRBV30 | TRBD1 | TGTGCCTGGAGGGGACAGGGGGCTTTGAACACTGAAGCTTTCTTT | CAWRGQGALNTEAFF
TRBJ2-7 | NA | TRBV6-1 | TRBD1 | TGTGCCAGCAGAAACACAGGGACAGTGTACGAGCAGTACTTC | CASRNTGTVYEQYF
TRBJ2-7 | NA | TRBV19 | TRBD2 | TGTGCCAGTAGAGCTAGCGGGACGGACGAGCAGTACTTC | CASRASGTDEQYF
TRBJ2-7 | NA | TRBV5-1 | NA | TGCGCCAGCAGCTCGTCGGGATTCGCGAGGGAGCAGTACTTC | CASSSSGFAREQYF
TRBJ2-3 | NA | TRBV6-1 | NA | TGTGCCAGCAGTGAATTTTGGACAGTCGGGTGGGGAGATACGCAGTATTTT | CASSEFWTVGWGDTQYF
TRBJ1-3 | NA | TRBV4-1 | TRBD1 | TGCGCCAGCAGCCAAGTCACAGGGGGCGGAAACACCATATATTTT | CASSQVTGGGNTIYF
TRBJ2-3 | NA | TRBV28 | TRBD1 | TGTGCCAGCCGACAGACAGGGAAGCATACGCAGTATTTT | CASRQTGKHTQYF
TRBJ1-2 | NA | TRBV5-1 | NA | TGCGCCAGCAGCTCATACAGGGACAAGGAGGATGGCTACACCTTC | CASSSYRDKEDGYTF
TRBJ2-7 | NA | TRBV5-5 | NA | TGTGCCAGCAGTTACCCGGGACTGAGTACCTACGAGCAGTACTTC | CASSYPGLSTYEQYF
TRBJ2-2 | NA | TRBV4-2 | NA | TGTGCCAGCAGCCAAGTGGCCAACACCGGGGAGCTGTTTTTT | CASSQVANTGELFF
TRBJ2-1 | NA | TRBV5-1 | NA | TGCGCCAGCAGCCTACAGAGCTCCTACAATGAGCAGTTCTTC | CASSLQSSYNEQFF
TRBJ1-3 | NA | TRBV6-5 | TRBD1 | TGTGCCAGCAGCCCTCGGGACAGGAGAAACACCATATATTTT | CASSPRDRRNTIYF
TRBJ1-5 | NA | TRBV6-6 | NA | TGTGCCAGCAGTTACTCGAGTCAGGTTAGCAATCAGCCCCAGCATTTT | CASSYSSQVSNQPQHF
TRBJ2-3 | NA | TRBV19 | NA | TGTGCCACCTCAGAAGGTGGGCCAGATACGCAGTATTTT | CATSEGGPDTQYF
TRBJ1-2 | NA | TRBV6-6 | NA | TGTGCCAGCAGTGGACCGGGACTAGGGTATGGCTACACCTTC | CASSGPGLGYGYTF
TRBJ2-7 | NA | TRBV10-2 | TRBD1 | TGCGCCAGCAGTGAGACAGGGGGTTACGAGCAGTACTTC | CASSETGGYEQYF
TRBJ1-5 | NA | TRBV25-1 | NA | TGTGCCAGCAGTCACGGAGATCAGCCCCAGCATTTT | CASSHGDQPQHF
TRBJ2-7 | NA | TRBV10-1 | NA | TGCGCCAGCAGTCATGACAGCTGCTCCTACGAGCAGTACTTC | CASSHDSCSYEQYF
TRBJ1-1 | NA | TRBV18 | TRBD1 | TGTGCCAGCTCACCACCCGACAGGGGAGCTTTCTTT | CASSPPDRGAFF
TRBJ2-1 | NA | TRBV18 | TRBD1 | TGTGCCAGCTCACCTTGGACAGGGGTCGAGCAGTTCTTC | CASSPWTGVEQFF
TRBJ1-3 | NA | TRBV14 | NA | TGTGCCAGCAGCCCTGCCAGGGACTTAGGTGGAAACACCATATATTTT | CASSPARDLGGNTIYF
TRBJ2-3 | NA | TRBV4-2 | NA | TGTGCCAGCAGCCAAGAGCTAGTCACAGATACGCAGTATTTT | CASSQELVTDTQYF
TRBJ2-7 | NA | TRBV5-1 | TRBD2 | TGCGCCAGCAGCTTGGGTACTTCCGGGACTAGCGGGGCTTACGAGCAGTACTTC | CASSLGTSGTSGAYEQYF
TRBJ2-5 | NA | TRBV7-9 | NA | TGTGCCAGCAGCTTAGTAGCACAAGAGACCCAGTACTTC | CASSLVAQETQYF
TRBJ1-2 | NA | TRBV29-1 | NA | TGCAGCGGGGAGCTACAGGGAGATGGCTACACCTTC | CSGELQGDGYTF
TRBJ1-2 | NA | TRBV5-1 | NA | TGCGCCAGCAGCTTGTTGCCAGACAGCAGGGGCTACACCTTC | CASSLLPDSRGYTF
TRBJ2-5 | NA | TRBV7-2 | NA | TGTGCCAGCAGCTTAGGCCGGGATGGTTGGACCCAGTACTTC | CASSLGRDGWTQYF
TRBJ2-3 | NA | TRBV9 | NA | TGTGCCAGCAGCGTAGATGGAGACCCCCTCCAGTATTTT | CASSVDGDPLQYF
TRBJ2-5 | NA | TRBV4-1 | TRBD2 | TGCGCCAGCAGCCAGCTGATAGCGGGAGGGCAAGAGACCCAGTACTTC | CASSQLIAGGQETQYF
TRBJ2-7 | NA | TRBV19 | NA | TGTGCCAGTAGGCCAACAGGACAGAGCTACGAGCAGTACTTC | CASRPTGQSYEQYF
TRBJ1-1 | NA | TRBV6-1 | TRBD1 | TGTGCCAGCAGCGCGACAGGGGGGAATGAAGCTTTCTTT | CASSATGGNEAFF
TRBJ1-3 | NA | TRBV18 | TRBD1 | TGTGCCAGCAGGGACAGGGGTTCTACTGGAAACACCATATATTTT | CASRDRGSTGNTIYF
TRBJ2-7 | NA | TRBV5-1 | TRBD1 | TGCGCCAGCAGCTTGGCACCCGGGACAGGGGGCTACGAGCAGTACTTC | CASSLAPGTGGYEQYF
TRBJ1-3 | NA | TRBV6-5 | TRBD1 | TGTGCCAGCAGTCCCGGGACAGTTGGAAACACCATATATTTT | CASSPGTVGNTIYF
TRBJ2-5 | NA | TRBV7-9 | TRBD2 | TGTGCCAGCAGCTTACTCGCCGGAGCGGGGGGGGAGACCCAGTACTTC | CASSLLAGAGGETQYF
TRBJ2-7 | NA | TRBV5-1 | TRBD1 | TGCGCCAGCAGCTTGGCGGACAGGGGAGTGGGAGAGCAGTACTTC | CASSLADRGVGEQYF
TRBJ2-1 | NA | TRBV19 | NA | TGTGCCAGTAGTCCCCGGACTCCATGGGAGCCTTTGAGCTCCTACAATGAGCAGTTCTTC | CASSPRTPWEPLSSYNEQFF
TRBJ2-7 | NA | TRBV5-1 | TRBD1 | TGCGCCAGCAGCTTGGTGGTGACAGGGGGCGGCGAGCAGTACTTC | CASSLVVTGGGEQYF
TRBJ1-5 | medium-sized | TRBV27 | NA | TGTGCCAGCAGTTTGGGCGGGGATCAGCCCCAGCATTTT | CASSLGGDQPQHF
TRBJ2-1 | NA | TRBV6-1 | TRBD2 | TGTGCCAGTAGGCGGGAGGCCTCCTACAATGAGCAGTTCTTC | CASRREASYNEQFF
TRBJ1-3 | NA | TRBV18 | TRBD1 | TGTGCCAGCTCCCCGGACAGGGCGTCTGGAAACACCATATATTTT | CASSPDRASGNTIYF
TRBJ2-7 | NA | TRBV6-5 | NA | TGTGCCAGCAGAGGGGACAAATACGAGCAGTACTTC | CASRGDKYEQYF
TRBJ1-6 | NA | TRBV7-3 | NA | TGTGCCAGCAGCTCAGGGCCGCCGCGGCGGAATTCACCCCTCCACTTT | CASSSGPPRRNSPLHF
TRBJ2-7 | NA | TRBV6-6 | TRBD2 | TGTGCCAGCAGCGGGACTAGTGGCGAGCAGTACTTC | CASSGTSGEQYF
TRBJ2-1 | NA | TRBV18 | TRBD2 | TGTGCCAGCTCACCACCGGTGGTACTGCGGGAGGAGTTCTTC | CASSPPVVLREEFF
TRBJ1-1 | NA | TRBV28 | NA | TGTGCCAGCAGTTTATCCCGAGGGAAGGCTGAAGCTTTCTTT | CASSLSRGKAEAFF
TRBJ1-5 | NA | TRBV19 | NA | TGTGCCAGTGTCCGGAGTCGCAATCAGCCCCAGCATTTT | CASVRSRNQPQHF
TRBJ2-3 | NA | TRBV19 | TRBD2 | TGTGCCACCAAAAGGCGGGGGAGCACAGATACGCAGTATTTT | CATKRRGSTDTQYF
TRBJ1-2 | NA | TRBV29-1 | TRBD1 | TGCAGCGTTGAAGACCGGGACAGGGGGCGGGTTGACTATGGCTACACCTTC | CSVEDRDRGRVDYGYTF
TRBJ2-7 | NA | TRBV18 | NA | TGTGCCAGCTCACCGGGCTTGTTTTCCTACGAGCAGTACTTC | CASSPGLFSYEQYF
TRBJ2-3 | NA | TRBV19 | TRBD2 | TGTGCCAGTAGTATAGATCAAGCGGGGGGTCTCTCCATCACAGATACGCAGTATTTT | CASSIDQAGGLSITDTQYF